This TCR beta chain was sequenced during a study of OX40 agonist ivuxolimab in advanced cancers. Study-wide points: Mean expanded clone counts were higher in CD8+ than CD4+ T cells. At doses 0.1 to 3.0 mg/kg, CD4+ and CD8+ clones expanded.

CDR3 length equals 16 residues. J lost 5 bases, V lost 1 base, and 6 bases had no gene match. Germline V gene lookup returns CDR1 SNHLY and CDR2 FYNNEI. As to this clone: Its antigen is currently unknown.

Assay used: immunoSEQ multiplex PCR; TCRdb lists only in-frame clones, some missing. The data show roughly 28,000 clones, with under 80% seen just once and approximately 30% held by the top ten. Specimen: CD4+ or CD8+ T cells sorted from blood, collected in a trial of the OX40 agonist ivuxolimab. This chain connects TRBV2 to TRBJ2-3; 10 bases map to TRBD2. This TCR derives from an adult with an advanced solid tumor such as melanoma, head and neck, liver or kidney cancer. Here the CDR3 reads CASSEVQRGGVDTQYF. CDR3 DNA sequence: TGTGCCAGCAGTGAAGTTCAGCGGGGGGGCGTAGATACGCAGTATTTT.